This TCR beta chain was sequenced in a study of blood T cells in healthy people across ages. The ends lost 2 bases at V and 5 bases at J; junction bases unmatched: 4. Germline values: CDR1 SGHRS, CDR2 YFSETQ. The CDR3 is made up of 15 amino acids. PBMCs numbering at least 6.5 million were isolated per sample. Through a sample-barcoded 5' primer and a J-beta primer mix, a second PCR was run for roughly 7 to 11 cycles. A 12-random-nucleotide template-switch adaptor tagged each cDNA molecule. Via MiXCR, TCRdb re-called the 5' RACE reads, giving one row per CDR3 protein. Altogether more than 500,000 distinct CDR3 sequences are present, 25% to 30% being singletons, with the ten largest covering roughly 18%.

This TCR was sampled from a woman in her seventies in good health. Sequences were obtained from blood. The rearrangement uses TRBV5-1 and TRBJ2-1; 10 bases fit TRBD2. This chain's CDR3 is CASSFVAGGDNEQFF. The CDR3 coding sequence is TGCGCCAGCAGCTTTGTAGCGGGGGGAGACAATGAGCAGTTCTTC.